The sample holds many counts of the clone carrying this TCR beta chain. Its antigen is not identified. Using its own MiXCR run on the 5' RACE reads, TCRdb lists one record per CDR3 protein. The repertoire holds 250,000 to 400,000 distinct CDR3 sequences, with roughly 10% as singletons. The entry originates in a study of CD8 T cells in ankylosing spondylitis. Trimming stripped 3 bases from V and 8 bases from J, with 17 bases between. The CDR3 consists of 15 residues. Study results and caveats: A motif of eight highly homologous TCR beta variants was seen as apparently characteristic of ankylosing spondylitis blood.

This clonotype originated in a female donor with ankylosing spondylitis or in good health (not recorded which). Sequenced input: blood, either unsorted or a sorted T cell fraction (not recorded which). This chain links TRBV12-3 or TRBV12-4 with TRBJ2-1; D is possibly TRBD1 (5 bases). The CDR3 spells CASSLQETASDEQFF. The CDR3 nucleotides read TGTGCCAGCAGTTTGCAGGAGACAGCGAGTGATGAGCAGTTCTTC.